The rows below give T cell receptor beta chains drawn from one sample of a study of response to subunit inactivated influenza vaccine. TCRdb passed the RT-PCR reads through MiXCR, listing each CDR3 protein once. The sample yields more than 200,000 distinct CDR3 sequences, 12% seen once. The material was non-naive T cells sorted from PBMCs, obtained approximately 15 days before vaccination. The receptors shown here come from a man aged 50 or older who received an inactivated influenza vaccine. Each CDR3 is given with its conserved first and last residue. A D gene is named only where the DNA matches it firmly. A row's size may be missing; if present it is once, few, many or a size class.

V gene	D gene	J gene	clone size	CDR3 DNA	CDR3 protein
TRBV7-2	-	TRBJ1-1	-	TGTGCCAGCGGACGATTTTCCGGCGACACTGAAGCTTTCTTT	CASGRFSGDTEAFF
TRBV6-1	TRBD2	TRBJ2-1	many	TGTGCCAGCAGGGTCGCTAGCGGTTCCTACAATGAGCAGTTCTTC	CASRVASGSYNEQFF
TRBV2	-	TRBJ1-1	many	TGTGCCAGCAGTGAACCAGTGGTGGGGACTGAAGCTTTCTTT	CASSEPVVGTEAFF
TRBV10-3	-	TRBJ1-2	many	TGTGCCATCAACCCAGCGGGTCTCTCCCGAAGCGCTGGTGGCTACACCTTC	CAINPAGLSRSAGGYTF
TRBV15	TRBD1	TRBJ2-7	few	TGTGCCACCAACGTAGGACAGGCCAACCTCTACGAGCAGTACTTC	CATNVGQANLYEQYF
TRBV4-2	-	TRBJ1-4	many	TGTGCCAGCAGCCATGGTAATGAAAAACTGTTTTTT	CASSHGNEKLFF
TRBV11-2	-	TRBJ1-6	few	TGTGCCAGCAGCTTAGAGGCCGGGACTAATTCACCCCTCCACTTT	CASSLEAGTNSPLHF
TRBV2	-	TRBJ1-5	-	TGTGCCAGCAGTGAAGATATAGTAAATCAGCCCCAGCATTTT	CASSEDIVNQPQHF
TRBV20-1	-	TRBJ1-1	few	TGCAGTGCCCCGAAAGGGACGCTTCGGGGCACTGAAGCTTTCTTT	CSAPKGTLRGTEAFF
TRBV9	TRBD1	TRBJ2-7	-	TGTGCCAGCAGCGCGTCGACAGGGTACGAGCAGTACTTC	CASSASTGYEQYF
TRBV12-3/TRBV12-4	-	TRBJ1-2	once	TGTGCCAGCAGTCGGACCGGGAATGGTCTCAGCTACACCTTC	CASSRTGNGLSYTF
TRBV30	-	TRBJ2-7	few	TGTGCCTGGAATTCCCCCGCAGGGTGGACCTACGAGCAGTACTTC	CAWNSPAGWTYEQYF
TRBV7-2	-	TRBJ2-3	-	TGTGCCAGCAGCGGCATACACACAGATACGCAGTATTTT	CASSGIHTDTQYF
TRBV27	TRBD2	TRBJ2-1	few	TGTGCCAGCAGTTTATCGAACAGGGATAGCGGGAGCGTAGGCTCCTACAATGAGCAGTTCTTC	CASSLSNRDSGSVGSYNEQFF
TRBV5-1	TRBD2	TRBJ2-3	many	TGCGCCAGCAGCTTACATAGCGGGAGGGCCCCAGATACGCAGTATTTT	CASSLHSGRAPDTQYF
TRBV4-1	TRBD2	TRBJ2-1	many	TGCGCCAGCAGCCAACACGGGACTAGCGGGGGGGGGACCTACAATGAGCAGTTCTTC	CASSQHGTSGGGTYNEQFF
TRBV14	-	TRBJ2-4	-	TGTGCCAGCAGCCAAGCTGTAGCCAAAAACATTCAGTACTTC	CASSQAVAKNIQYF
TRBV7-2	TRBD1	TRBJ2-4	many	TGTGCCAGCAGCTTCGCGGGACAGGGTGTTGGAAACATTCAGTACTTC	CASSFAGQGVGNIQYF
TRBV30	-	TRBJ1-6	-	TGTGCCTGGAACCGGGCTCTAGGAGGCTCCTATAATTCACCCCTCCACTTT	CAWNRALGGSYNSPLHF
TRBV20-1	TRBD2	TRBJ2-7	many	TGCAGTGCTAGTCCCCTTACTAGCGGGACCGTCTACGAGCAGTACTTC	CSASPLTSGTVYEQYF
TRBV19	TRBD1	TRBJ2-1	-	TGTGCCAGTAGACCCGGGACAGGAGCCTACAATGAGCAGTTCTTC	CASRPGTGAYNEQFF
TRBV11-3	-	TRBJ2-3	many	TGTGCCAGCAGCCAGGAAACCAGGGATACGCAGTATTTT	CASSQETRDTQYF
TRBV20-1	TRBD2	TRBJ2-7	-	TGCAGTGCTACCTCCGGGCTAGCGGGACTCTACGAGCAGTACTTC	CSATSGLAGLYEQYF
TRBV10-2	-	TRBJ1-6	few	TGCGCCAGCAGTGAGGGAGGGCTTAATTCACCCCTCCACTTT	CASSEGGLNSPLHF
TRBV29-1	-	TRBJ2-7	-	TGCAGCGCCCAGGACAGATCCCCCGGGGAGCAGTACTTC	CSAQDRSPGEQYF
TRBV5-6	TRBD1	TRBJ1-2	few	TGTGCCAGCAGCTCACAGGGGGCGAGTTACTATGGCTACACCTTC	CASSSQGASYYGYTF
TRBV20-1	-	TRBJ1-4	few	TGCAGTGCTAGAAAAGCAGCAACTAATGAAAAACTGTTTTTT	CSARKAATNEKLFF
TRBV4-3	TRBD1	TRBJ2-3	few	TGCGCCAGCACCCAGACAGGGGCTAGCACAGATACGCAGTATTTT	CASTQTGASTDTQYF
TRBV24-1	-	TRBJ2-3	few	TGTGCCACCAGTGATGCTTGGGACGGTACGCAGTATTTT	CATSDAWDGTQYF
TRBV6-5	-	TRBJ2-7	few	TGTGCCACCAGGACGGGGGTTTACGAGCAGTACTTC	CATRTGVYEQYF
TRBV29-1	-	TRBJ1-2	-	TGCAGCGTTGAGACCACTAACTATGGCTACACCTTC	CSVETTNYGYTF
TRBV12-3/TRBV12-4	TRBD2	TRBJ2-7	-	TGTGCCAGCAGTTTTGCTAGCGGGGGGACGAGCTCCTACGAGCAGTACTTC	CASSFASGGTSSYEQYF
TRBV10-3	-	TRBJ2-5	few	TGTGCCATCAGTGAAGGCAGAATGTCCCAAGAGACCCAGTACTTC	CAISEGRMSQETQYF
TRBV12-3/TRBV12-4	TRBD2	TRBJ2-7	many	TGTGCCAGCAGCCCCCGATTGGGGCGGGAGTACGAGCAGTACTTC	CASSPRLGREYEQYF
TRBV6-1	-	TRBJ2-3	many	TGTGCCAGCAGTGCCTTAAGATGGGAGAGGGCTACGCAGTATTTT	CASSALRWERATQYF
TRBV6-1	-	TRBJ2-7	-	TGTGCCACCTCGCGACCGGGCCTAAGCTCCTACGAGCAGTACTTC	CATSRPGLSSYEQYF
TRBV5-1	TRBD2	TRBJ2-7	few	TGCGCCAGCAGCGGAACCGAAACTAGCGGGAGGATCTACGAGCAGTACTTC	CASSGTETSGRIYEQYF
TRBV20-1	TRBD1	TRBJ1-5	few	TGCAGTGCTACTCGGACAGGGGCTCAGCCCCAGCATTTT	CSATRTGAQPQHF
TRBV7-2	TRBD2	TRBJ2-3	medium-sized	TGTGCCAGCAGCTTAGCTGGAGCGGGAGCCGATACGCAGTATTTT	CASSLAGAGADTQYF
TRBV7-7	TRBD2	TRBJ2-1	-	TGTGCCAGCAGCCCAGGACTAGCGGGAGGGATTAATGAGCAGTTCTTC	CASSPGLAGGINEQFF
TRBV7-6	-	TRBJ1-6	-	TGTGCCAGCAGCTTACGACAGGACCCCGGTTCACCCCTCCACTTT	CASSLRQDPGSPLHF
TRBV12-5	TRBD2	TRBJ2-2	many	TGTGCTAGTGGTCCCGGACTAGCGGACACCGGGGAGCTGTTTTTT	CASGPGLADTGELFF
TRBV5-1	-	TRBJ2-3	few	TGCGCCAGCAGCAGAACCCTTGGACAGAGCACAGATACGCAGTATTTT	CASSRTLGQSTDTQYF
TRBV6-5	TRBD2	TRBJ2-7	-	TGTGCCAGCAGTTACGGGGGACTAGCGGGAGACGAGCAGTACTTC	CASSYGGLAGDEQYF
TRBV3-1	TRBD2	TRBJ2-5	many	TGTGCCAGCAGCCTTATCCGTGGGACTAGCAGGGAGACCCAGTACTTC	CASSLIRGTSRETQYF
TRBV19	-	TRBJ1-5	-	TGTGCCAGTACCCACCGGGGCAATCATCCCCAGCATTTT	CASTHRGNHPQHF
TRBV29-1	-	TRBJ2-5	many	TGCAGCGTTCGGTCTAGCTCGGAGACCCAGTACTTC	CSVRSSSETQYF
TRBV11-3	-	TRBJ2-2	-	TGTGCCAGCAGCGAAACCGGGCATCCGAACACCGGGGAGCTGTTTTTT	CASSETGHPNTGELFF
TRBV15	-	TRBJ1-1	few	TGTGCCACCAGCACCGGGGTGGACACTGAAGCTTTCTTT	CATSTGVDTEAFF
TRBV20-1	-	TRBJ1-1	-	TGCAGTGCTCCAACCCCCGCAGGGTACACTGAAGCTTTCTTT	CSAPTPAGYTEAFF
TRBV5-1	TRBD2	TRBJ2-4	-	TGCGCCAGCAGCCCACTTGTATCTTCCGGGGGGGGAAAAAACATTCAGTACTTC	CASSPLVSSGGGKNIQYF
TRBV28	-	TRBJ2-5	few	TGTGCCAGCAGTTTAGGTGGGGCTGGCGAGACCCAGTACTTC	CASSLGGAGETQYF
TRBV3-1	TRBD1	TRBJ1-1	-	TGTGCCAGCACTCGGACAGGGCGGACTGAAGCTTTCTTT	CASTRTGRTEAFF